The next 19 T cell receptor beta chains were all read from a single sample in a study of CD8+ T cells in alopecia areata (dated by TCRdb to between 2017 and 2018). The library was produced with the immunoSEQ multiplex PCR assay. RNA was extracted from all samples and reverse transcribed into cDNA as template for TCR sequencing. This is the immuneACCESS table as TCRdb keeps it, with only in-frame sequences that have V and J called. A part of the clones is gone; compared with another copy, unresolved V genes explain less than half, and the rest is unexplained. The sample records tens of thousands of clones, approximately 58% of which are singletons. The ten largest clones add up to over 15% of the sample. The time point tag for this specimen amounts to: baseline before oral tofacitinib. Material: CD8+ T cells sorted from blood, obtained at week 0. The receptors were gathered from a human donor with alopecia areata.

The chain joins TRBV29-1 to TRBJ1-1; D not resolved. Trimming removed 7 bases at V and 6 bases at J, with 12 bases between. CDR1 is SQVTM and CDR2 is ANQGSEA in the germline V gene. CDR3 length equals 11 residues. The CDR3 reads CSGRHGAEAFF. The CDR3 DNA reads TGCAGCGGGCGACATGGCGCTGAAGCTTTCTTT.

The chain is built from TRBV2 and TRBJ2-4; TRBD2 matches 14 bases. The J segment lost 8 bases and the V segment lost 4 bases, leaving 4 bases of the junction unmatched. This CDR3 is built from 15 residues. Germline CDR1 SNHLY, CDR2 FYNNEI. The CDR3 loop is CASSAGLAGGYIQYF. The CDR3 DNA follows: TGTGCCAGCAGTGCCGGACTAGCGGGAGGATACATTCAGTACTTC.

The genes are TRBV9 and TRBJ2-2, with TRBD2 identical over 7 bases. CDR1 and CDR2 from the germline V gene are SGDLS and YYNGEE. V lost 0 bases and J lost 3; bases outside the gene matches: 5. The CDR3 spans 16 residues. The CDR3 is CASSVEVTSYTGELFF. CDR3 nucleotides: TGTGCCAGCAGCGTAGAAGTGACTAGCTACACCGGGGAGCTGTTTTTT.

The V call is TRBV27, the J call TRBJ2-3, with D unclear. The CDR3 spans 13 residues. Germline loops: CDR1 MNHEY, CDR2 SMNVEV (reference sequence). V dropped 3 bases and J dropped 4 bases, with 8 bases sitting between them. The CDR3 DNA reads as TGTGCCAGCAGTTTGAATGGGGCAGATACGCAGTATTTT. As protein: CASSLNGADTQYF.

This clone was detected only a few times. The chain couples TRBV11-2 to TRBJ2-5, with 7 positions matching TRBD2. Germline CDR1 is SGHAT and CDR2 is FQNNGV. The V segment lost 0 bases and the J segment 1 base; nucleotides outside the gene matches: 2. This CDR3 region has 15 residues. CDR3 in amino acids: CASSLEGLVQETQYF. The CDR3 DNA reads TGTGCCAGCAGCTTAGAAGGACTAGTCCAAGAGACCCAGTACTTC. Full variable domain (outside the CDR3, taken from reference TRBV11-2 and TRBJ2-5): EAGVAQSPRYKIIEKRQSVAFWCNPISGHATLYWYQQILGQGPKLLIQFQNNGVVDDSQLPKDRFSAERLKGVDSTLKIQPAKLEDSAVYLCASSLEGLVQETQYFGPGTRLLVL.

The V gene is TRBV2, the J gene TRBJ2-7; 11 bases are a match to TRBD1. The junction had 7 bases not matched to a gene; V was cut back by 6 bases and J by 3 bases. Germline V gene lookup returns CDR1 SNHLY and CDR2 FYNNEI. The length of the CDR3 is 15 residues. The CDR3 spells CASSHGQGAVYEQYF. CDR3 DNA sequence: TGTGCCAGCAGCCACGGACAGGGGGCTGTCTACGAGCAGTACTTC.

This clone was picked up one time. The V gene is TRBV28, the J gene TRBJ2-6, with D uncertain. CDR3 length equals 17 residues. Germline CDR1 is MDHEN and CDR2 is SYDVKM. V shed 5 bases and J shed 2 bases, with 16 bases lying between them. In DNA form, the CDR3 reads TGTGCCAGCAGTCCGTACCCGACGGTCGCTGGGGCCAACGTCCTGACTTTC. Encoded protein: CASSPYPTVAGANVLTF.

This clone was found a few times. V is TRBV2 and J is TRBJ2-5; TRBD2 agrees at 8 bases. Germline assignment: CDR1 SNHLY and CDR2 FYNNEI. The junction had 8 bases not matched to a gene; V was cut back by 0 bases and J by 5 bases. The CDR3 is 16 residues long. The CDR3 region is CASSEALAGSRETQYF. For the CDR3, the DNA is TGTGCCAGCAGTGAAGCCCTAGCGGGTTCTCGTGAGACCCAGTACTTC.

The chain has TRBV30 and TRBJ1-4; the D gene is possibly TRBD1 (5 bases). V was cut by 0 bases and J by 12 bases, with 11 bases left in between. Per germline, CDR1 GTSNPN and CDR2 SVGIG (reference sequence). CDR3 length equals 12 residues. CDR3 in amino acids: CAWSVSLGELFF. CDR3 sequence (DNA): TGTGCCTGGAGTGTATCTCTGGGGGAACTGTTTTTT.

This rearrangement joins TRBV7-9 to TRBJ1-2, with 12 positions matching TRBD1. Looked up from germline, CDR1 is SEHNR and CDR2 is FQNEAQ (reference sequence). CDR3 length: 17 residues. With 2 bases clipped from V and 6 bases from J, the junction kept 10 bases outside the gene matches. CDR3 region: CASSLYPGQGAKDGYTF. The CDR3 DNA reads TGTGCCAGCAGCTTATATCCGGGACAGGGGGCCAAGGATGGCTACACCTTC.

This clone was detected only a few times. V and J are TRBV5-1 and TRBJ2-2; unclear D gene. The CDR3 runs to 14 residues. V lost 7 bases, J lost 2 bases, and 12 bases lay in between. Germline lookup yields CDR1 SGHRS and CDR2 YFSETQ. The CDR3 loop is CASGGWENTGELFF. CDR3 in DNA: TGCGCCAGCGGCGGTTGGGAAAACACCGGGGAGCTGTTTTTT.

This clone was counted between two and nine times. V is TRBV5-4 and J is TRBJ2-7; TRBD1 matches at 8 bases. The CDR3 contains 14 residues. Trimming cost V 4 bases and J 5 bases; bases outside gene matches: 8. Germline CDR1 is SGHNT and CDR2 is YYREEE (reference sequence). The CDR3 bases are TGTGCCAGCAGCCCCGGGACAGGATGGGACGAGCAGTACTTC. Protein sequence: CASSPGTGWDEQYF.

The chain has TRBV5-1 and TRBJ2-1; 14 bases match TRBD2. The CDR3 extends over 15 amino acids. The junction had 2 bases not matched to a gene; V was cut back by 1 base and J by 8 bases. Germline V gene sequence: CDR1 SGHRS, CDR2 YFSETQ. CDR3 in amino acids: CASSLSTSGRDEQFF. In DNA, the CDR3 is TGCGCCAGCAGCTTGTCGACTAGCGGGAGGGATGAGCAGTTCTTC.

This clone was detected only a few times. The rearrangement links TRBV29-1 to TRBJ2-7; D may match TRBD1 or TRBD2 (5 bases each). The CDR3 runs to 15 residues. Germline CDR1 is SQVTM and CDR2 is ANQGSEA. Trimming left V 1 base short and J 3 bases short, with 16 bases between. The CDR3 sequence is CSVEGLRDGYYEQYF. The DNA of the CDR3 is TGCAGCGTTGAAGGACTCCGGGACGGGTACTACGAGCAGTACTTC.

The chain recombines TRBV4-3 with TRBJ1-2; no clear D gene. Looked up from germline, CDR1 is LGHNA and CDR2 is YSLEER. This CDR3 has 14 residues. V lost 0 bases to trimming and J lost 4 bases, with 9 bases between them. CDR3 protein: CASSQDPAGYGYTF. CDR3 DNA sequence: TGCGCCAGCAGCCAAGATCCGGCAGGCTATGGCTACACCTTC.

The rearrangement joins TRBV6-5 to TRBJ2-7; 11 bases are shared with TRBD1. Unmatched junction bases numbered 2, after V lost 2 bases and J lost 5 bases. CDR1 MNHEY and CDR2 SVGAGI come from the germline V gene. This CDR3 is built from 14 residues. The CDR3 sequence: CASSYGQGANEQYF. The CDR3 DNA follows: TGTGCCAGCAGTTACGGACAGGGGGCTAACGAGCAGTACTTC.

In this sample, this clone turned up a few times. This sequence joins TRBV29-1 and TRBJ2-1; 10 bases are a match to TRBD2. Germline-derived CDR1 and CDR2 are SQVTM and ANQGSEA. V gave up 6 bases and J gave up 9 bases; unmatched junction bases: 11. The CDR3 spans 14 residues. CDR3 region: CSVVRAGGPVEQFF. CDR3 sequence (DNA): TGCAGCGTAGTGCGAGCGGGAGGGCCCGTTGAGCAGTTCTTC.

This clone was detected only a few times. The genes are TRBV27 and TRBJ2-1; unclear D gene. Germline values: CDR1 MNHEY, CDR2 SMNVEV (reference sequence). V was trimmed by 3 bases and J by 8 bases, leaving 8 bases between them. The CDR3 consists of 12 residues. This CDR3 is CASSLGSHEQFF. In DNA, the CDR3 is TGTGCCAGCAGTTTGGGGTCTCATGAGCAGTTCTTC.

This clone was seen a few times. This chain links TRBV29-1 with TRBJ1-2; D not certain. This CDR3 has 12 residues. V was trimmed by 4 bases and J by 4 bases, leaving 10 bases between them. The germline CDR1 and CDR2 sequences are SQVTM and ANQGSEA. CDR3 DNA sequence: TGCAGCGTTGTAGACGGCTCCTATGGCTACACCTTC. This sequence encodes CSVVDGSYGYTF. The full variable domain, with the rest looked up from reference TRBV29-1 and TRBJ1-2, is SAVISQKPSRDICQRGTSLTIQCQVDSQVTMMFWYRQQPGQSLTLIATANQGSEATYESGFVIDKFPISRPNLTFSTLTVSNMSPEDSSIYLCSVVDGSYGYTFGSGTRLTVV.